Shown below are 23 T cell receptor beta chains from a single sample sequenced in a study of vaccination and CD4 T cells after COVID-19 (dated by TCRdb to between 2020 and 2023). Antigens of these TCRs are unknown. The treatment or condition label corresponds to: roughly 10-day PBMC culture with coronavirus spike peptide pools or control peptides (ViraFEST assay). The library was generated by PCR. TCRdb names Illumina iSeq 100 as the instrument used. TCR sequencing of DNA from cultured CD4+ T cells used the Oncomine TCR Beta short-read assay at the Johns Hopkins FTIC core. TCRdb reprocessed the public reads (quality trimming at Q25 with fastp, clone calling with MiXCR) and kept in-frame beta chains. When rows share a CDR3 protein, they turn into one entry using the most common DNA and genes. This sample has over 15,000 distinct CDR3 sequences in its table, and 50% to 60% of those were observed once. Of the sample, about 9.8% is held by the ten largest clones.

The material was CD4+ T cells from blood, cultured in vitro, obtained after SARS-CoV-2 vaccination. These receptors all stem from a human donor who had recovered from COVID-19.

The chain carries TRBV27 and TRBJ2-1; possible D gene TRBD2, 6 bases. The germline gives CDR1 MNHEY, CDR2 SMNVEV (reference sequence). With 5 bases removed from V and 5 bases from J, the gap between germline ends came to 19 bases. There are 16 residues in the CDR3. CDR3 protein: CASSSLPGEFDNEQFF. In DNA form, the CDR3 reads TGTGCCAGCAGTAGTCTTCCGGGGGAGTTTGACAATGAGCAGTTCTTC.

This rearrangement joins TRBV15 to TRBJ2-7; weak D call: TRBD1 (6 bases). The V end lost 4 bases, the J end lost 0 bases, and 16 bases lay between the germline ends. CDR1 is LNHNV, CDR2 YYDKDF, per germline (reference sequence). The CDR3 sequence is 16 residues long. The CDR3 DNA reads TGTGCCACCAGCATCCACCAGACAGGAGGCTCCTACGAGCAGTACTTC. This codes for CATSIHQTGGSYEQYF. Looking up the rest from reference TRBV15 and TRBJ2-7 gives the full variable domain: DAMVIQNPRYQVTQFGKPVTLSCSQTLNHNVMYWYQQKSSQAPKLLFHYYDKDFNNEADTPDNFQSRRPNTSFCFLDIRSPGLGDTAMYLCATSIHQTGGSYEQYFGPGTRLTVT.

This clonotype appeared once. The chain's CDR3 is CASTQGPNTEAFF. In DNA, the CDR3 is TGTGCCAGCACCCAGGGTCCGAACACTGAAGCTTTCTTT. The genes are TRBV5-5 and TRBJ1-1; tentative D call: TRBD1 (5 bases). V shed 6 bases and J shed 1 base, with 10 bases lying between them. Germline loops: CDR1 SGHKS, CDR2 YYEKEE (reference sequence). This CDR3 is built from 13 residues.

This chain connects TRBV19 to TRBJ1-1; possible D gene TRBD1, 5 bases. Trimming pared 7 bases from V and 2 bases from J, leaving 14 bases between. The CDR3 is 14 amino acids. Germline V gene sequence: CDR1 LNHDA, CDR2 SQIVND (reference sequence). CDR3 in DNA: TGTGCCAGTAATCTTCGGGGCTTAAACACTGAAGCTTTCTTT. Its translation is CASNLRGLNTEAFF.

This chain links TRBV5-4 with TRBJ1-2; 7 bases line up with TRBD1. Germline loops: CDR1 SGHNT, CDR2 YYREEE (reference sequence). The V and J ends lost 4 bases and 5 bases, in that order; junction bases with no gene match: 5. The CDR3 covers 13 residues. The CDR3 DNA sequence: TGTGCCAGCAGCCTGGACAGGCAGTATGGCTACACCTTC. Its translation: CASSLDRQYGYTF.

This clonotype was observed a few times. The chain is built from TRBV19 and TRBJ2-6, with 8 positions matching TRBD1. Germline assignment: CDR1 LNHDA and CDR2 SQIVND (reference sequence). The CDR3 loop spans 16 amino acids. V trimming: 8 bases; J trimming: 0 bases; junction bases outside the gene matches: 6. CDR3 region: CASLGTGLSGANVLTF. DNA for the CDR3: TGTGCCAGTTTGGGGACAGGCCTCTCTGGGGCCAACGTCCTGACTTTC.

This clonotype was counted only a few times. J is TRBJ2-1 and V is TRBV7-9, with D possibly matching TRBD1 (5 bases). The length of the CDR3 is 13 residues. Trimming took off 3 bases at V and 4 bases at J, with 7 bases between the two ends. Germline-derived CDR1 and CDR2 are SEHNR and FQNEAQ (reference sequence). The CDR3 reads CASSLGQYNEQFF. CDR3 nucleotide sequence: TGTGCCAGCAGCTTGGGGCAGTACAATGAGCAGTTCTTC.

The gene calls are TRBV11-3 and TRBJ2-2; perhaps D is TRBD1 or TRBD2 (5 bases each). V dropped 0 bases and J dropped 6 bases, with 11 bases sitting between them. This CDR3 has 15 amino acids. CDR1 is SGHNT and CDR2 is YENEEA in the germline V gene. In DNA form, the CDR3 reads TGTGCCAGCAGCTTAGATGGGGGTTTATCCGGGGAGCTGTTTTTT. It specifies CASSLDGGLSGELFF.

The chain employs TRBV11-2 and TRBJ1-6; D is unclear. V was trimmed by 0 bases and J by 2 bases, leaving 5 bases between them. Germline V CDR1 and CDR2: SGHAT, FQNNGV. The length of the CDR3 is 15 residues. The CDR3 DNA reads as TGTGCCAGCAGCTTAGATTTTACCTATAATTCACCCCTCCACTTT. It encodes CASSLDFTYNSPLHF.

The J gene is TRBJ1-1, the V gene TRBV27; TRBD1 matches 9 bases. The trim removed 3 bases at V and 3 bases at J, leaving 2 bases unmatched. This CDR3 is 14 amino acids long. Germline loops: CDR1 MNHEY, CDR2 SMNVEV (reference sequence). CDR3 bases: TGTGCCAGCAGTTTTAGGACAGGGGACACTGAAGCTTTCTTT. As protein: CASSFRTGDTEAFF.

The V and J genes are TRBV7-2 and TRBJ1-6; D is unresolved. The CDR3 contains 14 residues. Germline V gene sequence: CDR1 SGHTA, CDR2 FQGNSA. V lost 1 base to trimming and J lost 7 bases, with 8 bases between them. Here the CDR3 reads CASSLVPENSPLHF. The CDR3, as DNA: TGTGCCAGCAGCTTAGTTCCAGAGAATTCACCCCTCCACTTT.

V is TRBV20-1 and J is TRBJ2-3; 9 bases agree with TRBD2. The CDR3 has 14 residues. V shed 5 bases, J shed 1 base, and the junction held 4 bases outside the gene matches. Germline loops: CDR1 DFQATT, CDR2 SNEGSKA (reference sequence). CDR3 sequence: CSAGRTSGTDTQYF. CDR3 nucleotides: TGCAGTGCTGGCAGGACTAGCGGCACAGATACGCAGTATTTT.

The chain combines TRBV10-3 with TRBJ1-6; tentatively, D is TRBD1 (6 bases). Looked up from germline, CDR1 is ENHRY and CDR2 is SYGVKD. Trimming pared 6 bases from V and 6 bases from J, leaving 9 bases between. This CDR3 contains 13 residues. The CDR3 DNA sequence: TGTGCCATCAGATTGGACAGTAATTCACCCCTCCACTTT. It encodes CAIRLDSNSPLHF.

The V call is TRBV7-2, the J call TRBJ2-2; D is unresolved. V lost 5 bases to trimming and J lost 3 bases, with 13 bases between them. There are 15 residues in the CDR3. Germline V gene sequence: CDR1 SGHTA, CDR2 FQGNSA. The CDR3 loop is CASSRDRVDTGELFF. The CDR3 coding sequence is TGTGCCAGCAGCCGTGACCGGGTCGACACCGGGGAGCTGTTTTTT.

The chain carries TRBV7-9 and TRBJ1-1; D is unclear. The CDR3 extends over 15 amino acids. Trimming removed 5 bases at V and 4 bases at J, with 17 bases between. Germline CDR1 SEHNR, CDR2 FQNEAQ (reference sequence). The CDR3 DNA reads TGTGCCAGCAGCCCAAGAAGGTCGGTAGGCACTGAAGCTTTCTTT. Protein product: CASSPRRSVGTEAFF.

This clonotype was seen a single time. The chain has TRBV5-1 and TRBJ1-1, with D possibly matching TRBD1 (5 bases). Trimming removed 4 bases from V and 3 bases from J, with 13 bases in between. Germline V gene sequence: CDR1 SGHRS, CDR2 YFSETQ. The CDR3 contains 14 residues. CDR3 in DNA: TGCGCCAGCAGCGTAGATGGGGGGTACACTGAAGCTTTCTTT. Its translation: CASSVDGGYTEAFF.

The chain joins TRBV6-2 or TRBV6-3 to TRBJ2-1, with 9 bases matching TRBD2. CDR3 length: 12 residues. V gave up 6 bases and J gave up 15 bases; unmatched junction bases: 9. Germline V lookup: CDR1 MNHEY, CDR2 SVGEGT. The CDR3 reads CASRLAGLATFF. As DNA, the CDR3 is TGTGCCAGCAGATTGGCGGGACTAGCTACGTTCTTC.

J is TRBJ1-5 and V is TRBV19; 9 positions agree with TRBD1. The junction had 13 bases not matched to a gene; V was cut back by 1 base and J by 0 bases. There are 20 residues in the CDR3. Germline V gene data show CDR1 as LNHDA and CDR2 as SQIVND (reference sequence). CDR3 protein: CASSIGTGTGTFYSNQPQHF. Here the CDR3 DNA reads TGTGCCAGTAGTATAGGAACGGGGACAGGGACTTTTTATAGCAATCAGCCCCAGCATTTT.

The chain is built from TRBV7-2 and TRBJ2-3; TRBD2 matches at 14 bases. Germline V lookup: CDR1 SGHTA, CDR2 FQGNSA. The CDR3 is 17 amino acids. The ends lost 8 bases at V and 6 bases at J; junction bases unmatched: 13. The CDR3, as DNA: TGTGCCAGCGGTGCCCCGACTAGCGGGAGGGCCTGGGATACGCAGTATTTT. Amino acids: CASGAPTSGRAWDTQYF.

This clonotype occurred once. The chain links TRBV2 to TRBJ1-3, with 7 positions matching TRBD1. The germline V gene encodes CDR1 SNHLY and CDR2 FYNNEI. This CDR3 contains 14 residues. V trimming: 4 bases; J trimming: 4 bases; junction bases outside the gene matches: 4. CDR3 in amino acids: CASSGQGPGNTIYF. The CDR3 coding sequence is TGTGCCAGCAGTGGACAGGGTCCCGGAAACACCATATATTTT.

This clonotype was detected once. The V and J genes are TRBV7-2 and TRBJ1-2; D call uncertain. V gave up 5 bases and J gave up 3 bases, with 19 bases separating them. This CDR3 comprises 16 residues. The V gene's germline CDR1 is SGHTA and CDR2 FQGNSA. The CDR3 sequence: CASSPGGRVRDYGYTF. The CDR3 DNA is TGTGCCAGCAGCCCCGGAGGAAGGGTTAGGGACTATGGCTACACCTTC.

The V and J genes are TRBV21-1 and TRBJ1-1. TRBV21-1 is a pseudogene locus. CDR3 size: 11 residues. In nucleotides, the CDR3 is TGTGCCAGCAGAAGCCGGCCTGAAGCTTTCTTT. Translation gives CASRSRPEAFF.

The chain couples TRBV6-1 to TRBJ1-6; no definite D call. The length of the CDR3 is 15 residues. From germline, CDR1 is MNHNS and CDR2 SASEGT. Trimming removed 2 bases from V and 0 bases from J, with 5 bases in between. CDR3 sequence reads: CASSERSSYNSPLHF. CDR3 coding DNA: TGTGCCAGCAGTGAACGGAGCTCCTATAATTCACCCCTCCACTTT.